This entry lists 27 T cell receptor beta chains sequenced from one sample in a study of spatial heterogeneity in lung cancer. Time point: sample taken at primary tumor resection. Whole RNA was taken from tumor, nontumor lung or frozen PBMC; it was then sequenced unsorted. TCRdb itself ran the 5' RACE reads through MiXCR, one entry per CDR3 protein. The top ten clones hold approximately 38% of a sample with about 41,000 distinct CDR3 sequences, over 9.5% of them seen once. Here the sequenced sample was PBMCs, taken at surgery. The receptors come from a female donor with early-stage non-small cell lung cancer.

The chain carries TRBV7-9 and TRBJ1-2; D not resolved. Looked up from germline, CDR1 is SEHNR and CDR2 is FQNEAQ (reference sequence). V lost 2 bases and J lost 4, with 8 bases in between. The CDR3 length is 13 residues. DNA for the CDR3: TGTGCCAGCAGCTTAACCGACTTCTATGGCTACACCTTC. It yields the protein CASSLTDFYGYTF.

The table lists this clonotype with a few counts. The CDR3 protein is CATTQGPGRPLSEAFF. The DNA of the CDR3 is TGTGCCACGACCCAGGGGCCCGGCCGCCCACTAAGTGAAGCTTTCTTT. The gene calls are TRBV6-1 and TRBJ1-1; D perhaps matches TRBD1 (6 bases). The V gene's germline CDR1 is MNHNS and CDR2 SASEGT. V gave up 10 bases and J gave up 7 bases, with 28 bases separating them. The CDR3 contains 16 residues.

This clonotype was seen ten or more times. This sequence joins TRBV9 and TRBJ1-2; 8 nucleotides align to TRBD1. The CDR3 loop spans 14 amino acids. CDR1 and CDR2 from the germline V gene are SGDLS and YYNGEE. Trimming at V came to 4 bases and at J to 3 bases, leaving 5 bases not matched to a gene. CDR3 protein: CASSRTGNDYGYTF. For the CDR3, the DNA is TGTGCCAGCAGCAGGACAGGGAATGACTATGGCTACACCTTC.

This clonotype appeared a few times. The gene calls are TRBV20-1 and TRBJ1-6, with D perhaps matching TRBD1 (6 bases). CDR1 is DFQATT, CDR2 SNEGSKA, per germline (reference sequence). V was shortened by 0 bases and J by 6 bases, with 12 bases between the two germline ends. There are 15 residues in the CDR3. CDR3 region: CSARDTDRLNSPLHF. CDR3 sequence (DNA): TGCAGTGCTAGAGACACCGACAGGCTTAATTCACCCCTCCACTTT.

The J gene is TRBJ1-2, the V gene TRBV2; D gene unclear. There are 13 residues in the CDR3. The V end was cut by 6 bases, the J end by 7 bases, with 15 bases between. Germline V CDR1 and CDR2: SNHLY, FYNNEI. The DNA of the CDR3 is TGTGCCAGCAGAGACCGACGGGGAGTTGGCTACACCTTC. Its translation is CASRDRRGVGYTF. The whole variable domain, remainder taken from reference TRBV2 and TRBJ1-2, is EPEVTQTPSHQVTQMGQEVILRCVPISNHLYFYWYRQILGQKVEFLVSFYNNEISEKSEIFDDQFSVERPDGSNFTLKIRSTKLEDSAMYFCASRDRRGVGYTFGSGTRLTVV.

The chain joins TRBV18 to TRBJ1-5; no definite D call. Germline V gene sequence: CDR1 KGHSH, CDR2 LQKENI. CDR3 length equals 13 residues. V was pared by 3 bases and J by 4 bases, with 7 bases between. CDR3 DNA: TGTGCCAGCTCACCGGGAAAGAATCAGCCCCAGCATTTT. Its protein is CASSPGKNQPQHF.

This clonotype was found a few times. V gene TRBV20-1 combines with J gene TRBJ2-5, with D maybe TRBD2 (7 bases). Germline loops: CDR1 DFQATT, CDR2 SNEGSKA (reference sequence). The CDR3 contains 11 residues. CDR3 nucleotides: TGCGGCGAGGGGGGGCAAGAGACCCAGTACTTC. Translation gives CGEGGQETQYF.

This clonotype was seen a handful of times. V and J are TRBV27 and TRBJ2-5; 8 bases match TRBD1. Per the germline V gene, CDR1 is MNHEY and CDR2 is SMNVEV (reference sequence). There are 15 residues in the CDR3. Trimming at V came to 6 bases and at J to 5 bases, leaving 11 bases not matched to a gene. Here the CDR3 reads CASRSGQGSGETQYF. The CDR3 region has the DNA TGTGCCAGCAGGTCAGGACAGGGAAGTGGTGAGACCCAGTACTTC.

This clonotype has a handful of counts. V gene TRBV29-1 combines with J gene TRBJ2-2; 9 nucleotides line up with TRBD2. Unmatched junction bases numbered 6, after V lost 7 bases and J lost 3 bases. Germline loops: CDR1 SQVTM, CDR2 ANQGSEA. CDR3 length: 14 amino acids. The CDR3 here is CSGGGGEDTGELFF. The CDR3, as DNA: TGCAGCGGAGGCGGGGGGGAGGACACCGGGGAGCTGTTTTTT.

The V call is TRBV7-2, the J call TRBJ1-2; no firm D call. V was trimmed by 5 bases and J by 2 bases, leaving 15 bases between them. This CDR3 has 15 residues. Germline V gene lookup returns CDR1 SGHTA and CDR2 FQGNSA. The CDR3 sequence is CASSDGGGGNYGYTF. The CDR3 DNA sequence: TGTGCCAGCAGCGACGGCGGCGGTGGGAACTATGGCTACACCTTC.

The V and J genes are TRBV28 and TRBJ2-7; 9 bases agree with TRBD1. The CDR3 runs to 16 residues. The ends lost 8 bases at V and 3 bases at J; junction bases unmatched: 14. Germline V gene lookup returns CDR1 MDHEN and CDR2 SYDVKM. CDR3 in amino acids: CASSSPWTGADYEQYF. As DNA, the CDR3 is TGTGCCAGCTCCTCCCCGTGGACAGGGGCGGACTACGAGCAGTACTTC.

The rearrangement uses TRBV28 and TRBJ1-1; TRBD1 matches at 10 bases. The CDR3 length is 15 residues. CDR1 MDHEN and CDR2 SYDVKM come from the germline V gene. V dropped 0 bases and J dropped 3; count of bases not matched to a gene: 1. CDR3 sequence reads: CASSLWGTGDTEAFF. In DNA, the CDR3 is TGTGCCAGCAGTTTATGGGGGACAGGGGACACTGAAGCTTTCTTT.

Many counts were recorded for this clonotype. This CDR3 reads CASSLPGQGAAGANVLTF. The CDR3 DNA follows: TGTGCCAGCAGTTTACCGGGACAGGGGGCGGCTGGGGCCAACGTCCTGACTTTC. This sequence joins TRBV12-3 or TRBV12-4 and TRBJ2-6, with TRBD1 matching 12 bases. The CDR3 loop spans 18 amino acids. V was pared by 2 bases and J by 2 bases, with 4 bases of the junction left unmatched.

Only a few counts were recorded for this clonotype. This chain joins TRBV3-1 and TRBJ1-2; unclear D gene. From germline, CDR1 is LGHDT and CDR2 YNNKEL (reference sequence). Deletions cut 1 base from V and 4 bases from J, with 4 bases between. The CDR3 is made up of 12 amino acids. The CDR3 coding sequence is TGTGCCAGCAGCCAAGGGCCCTATGGCTACACCTTC. Amino acid sequence: CASSQGPYGYTF.

This clonotype has ten or more counts. CDR3 loop: CASSNDGLNQPQHF. As DNA, the CDR3 is TGTGCCAGCAGCAACGACGGATTGAATCAGCCCCAGCATTTT. The V gene is TRBV7-9, the J gene TRBJ1-5; D uncertain. The germline CDR1 and CDR2 sequences are SEHNR and FQNEAQ (reference sequence). V was shortened by 5 bases and J by 4 bases, with 12 bases between the two germline ends. CDR3 length: 14 amino acids.

In this sample, this clonotype turned up many times. The chain carries TRBV29-1 and TRBJ2-1; 14 nucleotides match TRBD2. The CDR3 loop spans 16 amino acids. Germline-derived CDR1 and CDR2 are SQVTM and ANQGSEA. The ends lost 6 bases at V and 9 bases at J; junction bases unmatched: 13. CDR3 loop: CSVPAVTSGGGSEQFF. DNA for the CDR3: TGCAGCGTCCCGGCCGTGACTAGCGGGGGGGGTAGTGAGCAGTTCTTC.

In this sample, this clonotype turned up many times. The chain combines TRBV29-1 with TRBJ1-5; TRBD1 matches 8 bases. The germline gives CDR1 SQVTM, CDR2 ANQGSEA. This CDR3 is built from 15 residues. V trimming: 7 bases; J trimming: 0 bases; junction bases outside the gene matches: 8. DNA of the CDR3: TGCAGCGCCACGACAGGGGATTATAGCAATCAGCCCCAGCATTTT. Protein: CSATTGDYSNQPQHF. The full variable domain, in which reference TRBV29-1 and TRBJ1-5 provide the parts outside the CDR3, is SAVISQKPSRDICQRGTSLTIQCQVDSQVTMMFWYRQQPGQSLTLIATANQGSEATYESGFVIDKFPISRPNLTFSTLTVSNMSPEDSSIYLCSATTGDYSNQPQHFGDGTRLSIL.

The gene calls are TRBV4-1 and TRBJ2-1; 7 bases are a match to TRBD2. Germline loops: CDR1 MGHRA, CDR2 YSYEKL. This CDR3 is built from 15 residues. The junction had 7 bases not matched to a gene; V was cut back by 5 bases and J by 3 bases. The CDR3 region has the DNA TGCGCCAGCAGCAATAGGGCGGGGGTCTACAATGAGCAGTTCTTC. It encodes CASSNRAGVYNEQFF.

This sequence joins TRBV7-2 and TRBJ2-3; D is undetermined. Trimming left V 5 bases short and J 6 bases short, with 12 bases between. CDR3 length: 13 amino acids. The germline V gene encodes CDR1 SGHTA and CDR2 FQGNSA. This CDR3 is CASSLSVSDTQYF. CDR3 coding DNA: TGTGCCAGCAGCCTATCCGTTTCGGATACGCAGTATTTT.

The V call is TRBV7-9, the J call TRBJ2-1; tentatively, D is TRBD2 (5 bases). V was cut by 5 bases and J by 0 bases, with 11 bases left in between. The germline CDR1 and CDR2 sequences are SEHNR and FQNEAQ (reference sequence). The CDR3 extends over 15 amino acids. The CDR3 DNA sequence: TGTGCCAGCAGCCGCTTGGGGAGCTCCTACAATGAGCAGTTCTTC. This sequence encodes CASSRLGSSYNEQFF.

The rearrangement uses TRBV4-1 and TRBJ2-1, with D perhaps TRBD2 (7 bases). Germline V gene data show CDR1 as MGHRA and CDR2 as YSYEKL. Trimming removed 8 bases at V and 7 bases at J, with 24 bases between. This CDR3 has 16 amino acids. CDR3 in amino acids: CASFREGGATGNEQFF. DNA for the CDR3: TGCGCCAGCTTCCGTGAGGGGGGGGCAACTGGTAATGAGCAGTTCTTC.

The chain joins TRBV6-5 to TRBJ2-1; 7 bases fit TRBD2. The CDR3 spans 15 residues. V was clipped by 7 bases and J by 8 bases; unmatched bases: 14. Germline CDR1 is MNHEY and CDR2 is SVGAGI. This CDR3 is CASTPWGGSLDEQFF. CDR3 DNA: TGTGCCAGCACCCCCTGGGGGGGTAGTCTCGATGAGCAGTTCTTC.

This clonotype was seen only a few times. The chain joins TRBV18 to TRBJ2-7, with 9 bases identical to TRBD1. The V segment lost 6 bases and the J segment 3 bases; nucleotides outside the gene matches: 3. The CDR3 totals 13 residues. Germline V gives CDR1 KGHSH, CDR2 LQKENI. The CDR3 DNA reads TGTGCCAGCTCCGGGACAGGGTACTACGAGCAGTACTTC. Residues: CASSGTGYYEQYF. The full variable domain, completed using reference TRBV18 and TRBJ2-7, is NAGVMQNPRHLVRRRGQEARLRCSPMKGHSHVYWYRQLPEEGLKFMVYLQKENIIDESGMPKERFSAEFPKEGPSILRIQQVVRGDSAAYFCASSGTGYYEQYFGPGTRLTVT.

This clonotype appeared a few times. The rearrangement uses TRBV5-4 and TRBJ1-5; the D is unclear. Trimming took 0 bases from V and 3 from J, leaving 10 bases between them. The length of the CDR3 is 15 residues. Germline lookup yields CDR1 SGHNT and CDR2 YYREEE (reference sequence). The CDR3 reads CASSLGGDVNQPQHF. The CDR3 DNA follows: TGTGCCAGCAGCTTGGGGGGTGACGTCAATCAGCCCCAGCATTTT.

The genes are TRBV3-1 and TRBJ2-1, with 13 bases identical to TRBD2. The CDR3 covers 17 residues. The ends lost 7 bases at V and 7 bases at J; junction bases unmatched: 13. The germline V gene encodes CDR1 LGHDT and CDR2 YNNKEL (reference sequence). The CDR3 region is CASTGTSGVGSMNEQFF. The CDR3 region has the DNA TGTGCCAGCACCGGGACTAGCGGGGTCGGGAGCATGAATGAGCAGTTCTTC.

The chain links TRBV9 to TRBJ2-1; weak D call: TRBD2 (7 bases). Germline-derived CDR1 and CDR2 are SGDLS and YYNGEE. The V gene lost 3 bases and the J gene lost 9 bases, with 22 bases spanning the gap. The length of the CDR3 is 16 residues. The CDR3 DNA is TGTGCCAGCAGCGGCTTGCTTGCGGGGGCTACCGGTGAGCAGTTCTTC. As protein: CASSGLLAGATGEQFF. Full variable domain (missing parts from reference TRBV9 and TRBJ2-1): DSGVTQTPKHLITATGQRVTLRCSPRSGDLSVYWYQQSLDQGLQFLIQYYNGEERAKGNILERFSAQQFPDLHSELNLSSLELGDSALYFCASSGLLAGATGEQFFGPGTRLTVL.

This clonotype has a count of ten or more. The chain carries TRBV27 and TRBJ1-4; TRBD1 aligns across 7 bases. CDR3 length equals 13 residues. J was trimmed by 8 bases and V by 8 bases; bases with no gene match: 8. Germline CDR1 and CDR2: MNHEY and SMNVEV (reference sequence). The DNA of the CDR3 is TGTGCCAGCCGCCAGGGGGATTACGAAAAACTGTTTTTT. Translated: CASRQGDYEKLFF.